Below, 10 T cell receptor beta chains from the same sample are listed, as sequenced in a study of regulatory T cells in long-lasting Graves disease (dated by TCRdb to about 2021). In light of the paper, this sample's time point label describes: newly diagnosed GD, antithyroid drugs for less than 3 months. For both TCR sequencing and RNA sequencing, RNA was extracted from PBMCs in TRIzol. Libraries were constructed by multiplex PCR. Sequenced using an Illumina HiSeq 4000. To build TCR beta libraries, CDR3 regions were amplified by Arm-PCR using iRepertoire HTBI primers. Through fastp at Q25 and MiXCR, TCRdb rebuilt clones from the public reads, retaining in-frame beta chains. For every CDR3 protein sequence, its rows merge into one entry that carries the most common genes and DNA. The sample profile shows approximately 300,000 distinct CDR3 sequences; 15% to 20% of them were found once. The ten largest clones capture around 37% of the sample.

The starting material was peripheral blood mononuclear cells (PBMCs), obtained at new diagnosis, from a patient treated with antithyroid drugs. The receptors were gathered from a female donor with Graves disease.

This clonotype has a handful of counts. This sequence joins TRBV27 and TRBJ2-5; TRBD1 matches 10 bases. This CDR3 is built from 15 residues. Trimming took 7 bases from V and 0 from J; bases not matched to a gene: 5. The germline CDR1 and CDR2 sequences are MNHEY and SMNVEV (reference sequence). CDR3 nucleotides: TGTGCCAGCAAGCGGACAGGGGGGTACCAAGAGACCCAGTACTTC. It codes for CASKRTGGYQETQYF.

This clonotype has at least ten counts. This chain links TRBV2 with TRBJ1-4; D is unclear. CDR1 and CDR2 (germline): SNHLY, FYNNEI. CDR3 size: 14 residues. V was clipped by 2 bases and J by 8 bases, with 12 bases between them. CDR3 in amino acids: CASSEPPKGEKLFF. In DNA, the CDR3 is TGTGCCAGCAGTGAACCACCGAAAGGCGAAAAACTGTTTTTT.

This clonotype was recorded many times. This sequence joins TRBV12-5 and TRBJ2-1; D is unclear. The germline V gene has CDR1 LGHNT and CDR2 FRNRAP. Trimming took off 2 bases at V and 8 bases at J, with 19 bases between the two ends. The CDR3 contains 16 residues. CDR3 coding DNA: TGTGCTAGTGGTTTGTCCCGGGTTCTAGGTAAGGATGAGCAGTTCTTC. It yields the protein CASGLSRVLGKDEQFF.

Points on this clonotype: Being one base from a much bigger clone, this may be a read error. In DNA, the CDR3 is TGTGCCAGCAGCGAGGGGGACGACAGACCCTCCTACAATGAGCAGTTCTTC. Protein: CASSEGDDRPSYNEQFF. The chain is built from TRBV9 and TRBJ2-1, with D possibly TRBD1 on 6 matching bases. The CDR3 spans 17 residues. Germline-derived CDR1 and CDR2 are SGDLS and YYNGEE. Between the trimmed V and J ends, which lost 3 bases and 0 bases, there was a span of 16 bases.

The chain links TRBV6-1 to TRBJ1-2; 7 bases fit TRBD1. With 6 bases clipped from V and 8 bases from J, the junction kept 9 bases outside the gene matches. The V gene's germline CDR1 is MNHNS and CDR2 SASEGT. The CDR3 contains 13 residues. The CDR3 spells CASRPTTGDGYTF. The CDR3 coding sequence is TGTGCCAGCAGACCTACCACAGGGGACGGCTACACCTTC.

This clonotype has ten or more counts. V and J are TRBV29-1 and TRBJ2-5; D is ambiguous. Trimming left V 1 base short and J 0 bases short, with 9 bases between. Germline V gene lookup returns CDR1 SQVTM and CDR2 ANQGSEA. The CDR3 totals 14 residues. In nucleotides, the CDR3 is TGCAGCGTTGAAGGCACACCATACCAAGAGACCCAGTACTTC. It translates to CSVEGTPYQETQYF.

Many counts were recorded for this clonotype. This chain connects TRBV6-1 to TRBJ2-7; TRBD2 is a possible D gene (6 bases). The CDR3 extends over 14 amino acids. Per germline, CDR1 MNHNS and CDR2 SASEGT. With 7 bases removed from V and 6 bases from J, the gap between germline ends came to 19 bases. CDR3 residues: CASTLLTGEVEQYF. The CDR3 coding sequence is TGTGCCAGCACCCTGTTAACGGGAGAGGTCGAGCAGTACTTC.

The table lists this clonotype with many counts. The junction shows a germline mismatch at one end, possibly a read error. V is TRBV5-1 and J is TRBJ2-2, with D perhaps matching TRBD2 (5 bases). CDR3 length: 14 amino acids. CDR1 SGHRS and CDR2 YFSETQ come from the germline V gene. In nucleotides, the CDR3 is TGTGCCAGCAGTTTACTAGGGAACACCGGGGAGCTGTTTTTT. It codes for CASSLLGNTGELFF.

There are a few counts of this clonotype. The CDR3 spells CASSLNVGQGKDTQYF. The CDR3 DNA follows: TGTGCCAGCAGTTTAAATGTGGGACAGGGGAAGGATACGCAGTATTTT. The gene calls are TRBV12-3 or TRBV12-4 and TRBJ2-3, with 10 bases fitting TRBD1. There are 16 residues in the CDR3. Trimming took 2 bases from V and 6 from J; bases not matched to a gene: 8.

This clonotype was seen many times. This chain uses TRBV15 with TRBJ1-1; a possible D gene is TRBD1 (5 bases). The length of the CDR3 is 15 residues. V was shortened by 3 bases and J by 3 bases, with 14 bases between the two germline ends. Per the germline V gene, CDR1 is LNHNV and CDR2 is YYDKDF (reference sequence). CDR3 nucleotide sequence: TGTGCCACCAGCAGGGACAATTGGTTCCACACTGAAGCTTTCTTT. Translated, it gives CATSRDNWFHTEAFF. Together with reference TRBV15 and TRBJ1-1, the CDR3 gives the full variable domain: DAMVIQNPRYQVTQFGKPVTLSCSQTLNHNVMYWYQQKSSQAPKLLFHYYDKDFNNEADTPDNFQSRRPNTSFCFLDIRSPGLGDTAMYLCATSRDNWFHTEAFFGQGTRLTVV.